This T cell receptor beta chain comes out of a study of memory CD4+ T cells and cytomegalovirus serostatus. CDR3 length: 15 residues. Germline V gives CDR1 LGHNA, CDR2 YSLEER. The V gene end was trimmed by 1 base and the J gene end by 3 bases; junction bases not matched to a gene: 5. Source study methods: Out-of-frame sequences were removed, leaving about 2,300,000 distinct TCRbeta sequences. Data came from immunoSEQ multiplex PCR; TCRdb stores just in-frame clones and leaves some out. D and trimming come from the DNA, and the V and J calls and clone size come from that table. The table lists about 75,000 clones, roughly three quarters of them singletons. Single viable CD3+CD4+CD8-CD45RO+ cells were sorted as the memory CD4+ T cells. Total CD4+ T cells were enriched by CD4 positive selection.

The material sequenced was memory CD4+ T cells from blood. V is TRBV4-3 and J is TRBJ1-2; TRBD1 aligns across 7 bases. This TCR was recovered from an adult in good health and CMV-seropositive. The CDR3 reads CASSQGQGSHYGYTF. CDR3 in DNA: TGCGCCAGCAGCCAAGGACAGGGTTCCCACTATGGCTACACCTTC.